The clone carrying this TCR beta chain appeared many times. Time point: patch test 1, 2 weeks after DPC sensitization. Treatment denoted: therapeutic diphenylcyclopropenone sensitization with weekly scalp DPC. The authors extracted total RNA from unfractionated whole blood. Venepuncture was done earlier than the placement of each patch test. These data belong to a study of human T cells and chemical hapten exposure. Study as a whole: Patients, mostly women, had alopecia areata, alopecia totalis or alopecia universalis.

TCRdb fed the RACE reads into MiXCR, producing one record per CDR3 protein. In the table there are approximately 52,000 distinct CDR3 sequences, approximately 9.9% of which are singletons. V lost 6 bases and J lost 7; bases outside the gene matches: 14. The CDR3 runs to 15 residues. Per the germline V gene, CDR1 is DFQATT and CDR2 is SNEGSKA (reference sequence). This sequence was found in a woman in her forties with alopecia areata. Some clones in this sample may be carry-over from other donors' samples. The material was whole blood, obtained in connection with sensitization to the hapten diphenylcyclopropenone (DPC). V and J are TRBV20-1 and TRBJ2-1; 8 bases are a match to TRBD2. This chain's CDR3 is CSAATGTRFENEQFF. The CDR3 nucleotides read TGCAGTGCCGCAACGGGGACTAGGTTCGAGAATGAGCAGTTCTTC.